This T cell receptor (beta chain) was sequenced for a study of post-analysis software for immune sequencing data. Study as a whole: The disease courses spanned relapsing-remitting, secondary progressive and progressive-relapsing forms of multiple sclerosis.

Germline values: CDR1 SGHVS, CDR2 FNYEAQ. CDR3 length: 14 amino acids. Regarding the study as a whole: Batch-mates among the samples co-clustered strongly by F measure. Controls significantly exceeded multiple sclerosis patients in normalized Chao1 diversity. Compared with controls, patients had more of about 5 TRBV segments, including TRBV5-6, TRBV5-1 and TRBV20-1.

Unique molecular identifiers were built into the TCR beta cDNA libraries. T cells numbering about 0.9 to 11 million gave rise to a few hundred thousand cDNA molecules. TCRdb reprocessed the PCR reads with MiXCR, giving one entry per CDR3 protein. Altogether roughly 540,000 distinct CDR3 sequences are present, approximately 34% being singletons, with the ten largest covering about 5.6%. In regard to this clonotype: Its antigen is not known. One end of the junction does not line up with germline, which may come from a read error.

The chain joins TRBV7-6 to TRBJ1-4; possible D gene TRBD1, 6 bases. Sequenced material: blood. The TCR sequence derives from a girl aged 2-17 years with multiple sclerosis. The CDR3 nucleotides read TGTGTCAGCAGCTTCACAGGGAGTAATGAAAAACTGTTTTTT. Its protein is CVSSFTGSNEKLFF.